This T cell receptor (beta chain) emerged from a study of cytomegalovirus exposure and HLA in healthy donors. This PCR relied on a set of 60 Vbeta primers and 13 Jbeta primers. Sequencing used immunoSEQ multiplex PCR; TCRdb keeps in-frame clones, though not all of them. The data contain 150,000 to 200,000 clones, around four fifths of them singletons. About this clone itself: As yet, its antigen is unknown.

Study observations and caveats: Apart from CMV serostatus, no immune exposure information was available.

CDR3 length equals 12 residues. V was shortened by 6 bases and J by 7 bases, with 12 bases between the two germline ends. Germline V lookup: CDR1 MDHEN, CDR2 SYDVKM. The V gene is TRBV28, the J gene TRBJ2-5; TRBD2 is a possible D gene (6 bases). The material sequenced was PBMCs. The TCR was taken from a young man in good health and CMV-seropositive. DNA of the CDR3: TGTGCCAGCAGCCCGCCAGCGGGGACCCAGTACTTC. It translates to CASSPPAGTQYF.